Below, 22 T cell receptor beta chains from the same sample are listed, as sequenced in a study of blood T cell repertoires in COVID-19. Assay used: immunoSEQ multiplex PCR; TCRdb lists only in-frame clones, some missing. The table lists about 190,000 clones, less than 85% of them singletons, with roughly 3% in the top ten. What was sequenced was PBMCs or T cells enriched from blood (not recorded which). These receptors came from a woman in her 30s who had recovered from COVID-19.

The genes are TRBV2 and TRBJ2-7, with TRBD2 matching 11 bases. CDR1 and CDR2 (germline): SNHLY, FYNNEI. The CDR3 sequence is 15 residues long. V was pared by 6 bases and J by 0 bases, with 4 bases of the junction left unmatched. The CDR3 protein is CASRLAGGSSYEQYV. The CDR3, as DNA: TGTGCCAGCAGGTTAGCGGGGGGGAGCTCCTACGAGCAGTACGTC.

This sequence joins TRBV24-1 and TRBJ1-2, with 9 nucleotides matching TRBD1. J lost 5 bases, V lost 5 bases, and 8 bases had no gene match. The germline CDR1 and CDR2 sequences are KGHDR and SFDVKD. The CDR3 sequence is 15 residues long. In DNA, the CDR3 is TGTGCCACCAGTGGCCCCGACAGGGGGAATTATGGCTACACCTTC. This encodes CATSGPDRGNYGYTF.

In this sample, this clone turned up a few times. The CDR3: CASRAPDRPNQPQHF. The CDR3 coding sequence is TGTGCCAGCAGAGCACCAGACAGGCCGAATCAGCCCCAGCATTTT. This chain joins TRBV28 and TRBJ1-5, with a possible D match to TRBD1 (6 bases). V lost 6 bases, J lost 4 bases, and 16 bases lay in between. This CDR3 spans 15 amino acids. CDR1 is MDHEN and CDR2 is SYDVKM in the germline V gene. Supplemented by reference TRBV28 and TRBJ1-5, the full variable domain reads DVKVTQSSRYLVKRTGEKVFLECVQDMDHENMFWYRQDPGLGLRLIYFSYDVKMKEKGDIPEGYSVSREKKERFSLILESASTNQTSMYLCASRAPDRPNQPQHFGDGTRLSIL.

The rearrangement links TRBV7-9 to TRBJ1-4; 10 bases agree with TRBD1. Per the germline V gene, CDR1 is SEHNR and CDR2 is FQNEAQ (reference sequence). V trimming: 0 bases; J trimming: 2 bases; junction bases outside the gene matches: 3. The CDR3 sequence is 17 residues long. The CDR3 loop reads CASSLALTGGTNEKLFF. The CDR3 nucleotides are TGTGCCAGCAGCTTAGCGTTGACAGGGGGCACTAATGAAAAACTGTTTTTT.

The chain has TRBV9 and TRBJ1-3, with D tentatively TRBD1 (5 bases). Germline CDR1 SGDLS, CDR2 YYNGEE. CDR3 length: 20 amino acids. V gave up 3 bases and J gave up 0 bases, with 25 bases separating them. DNA of the CDR3: TGTGCCAGCAGCGGGGGGGAGAGAGTATTTGCAGGAAACTCTGGAAACACCATATATTTT. It is translated as CASSGGERVFAGNSGNTIYF.

The chain recombines TRBV10-3 with TRBJ1-5; D gene ambiguous. V was pared by 3 bases and J by 6 bases, with 12 bases between. Germline-derived CDR1 and CDR2 are ENHRY and SYGVKD. The CDR3 runs to 14 residues. CDR3 in DNA: TGTGCCATCAGTGAACGGACTGAAGGTCAGCCCCAGCATTTT. The encoded protein is CAISERTEGQPQHF.

The chain couples TRBV28 to TRBJ2-7; maybe TRBD2 (5 bases). The CDR3 has 15 residues. The V and J ends lost 3 bases and 4 bases respectively, with 16 bases between them. Germline-derived CDR1 and CDR2 are MDHEN and SYDVKM. Written as DNA, the CDR3 is TGTGCCAGCAGTTTTGCGGCGAACGGGGTGTACGAGCAGTACTTC. Translation gives CASSFAANGVYEQYF.

The V and J genes are TRBV24-1 and TRBJ2-2, with D possibly being TRBD2 (5 bases). This CDR3 is built from 16 residues. Trimming removed 5 bases at V and 4 bases at J, with 16 bases between. The germline gives CDR1 KGHDR, CDR2 SFDVKD. The CDR3 DNA reads as TGTGCCACCAGTGCCGGCGAAGGGAGTCGCACCGGGGAGCTGTTTTTT. Translating gives CATSAGEGSRTGELFF.

The rearrangement links TRBV5-1 to TRBJ2-1; 15 bases fit TRBD2. CDR3 length: 19 residues. The J segment lost 0 bases and the V segment lost 5 bases, leaving 9 bases of the junction unmatched. Per the germline V gene, CDR1 is SGHRS and CDR2 is YFSETQ. The CDR3 region is CASSAGLAGGPSSYNEQFF. CDR3 bases: TGCGCCAGCAGTGCCGGACTAGCGGGAGGGCCGAGCTCCTACAATGAGCAGTTCTTC. The full variable domain, in which reference TRBV5-1 and TRBJ2-1 provide the parts outside the CDR3, is KAGVTQTPRYLIKTRGQQVTLSCSPISGHRSVSWYQQTPGQGLQFLFEYFSETQRNKGNFPGRFSGRQFSNSRSEMNVSTLELGDSALYLCASSAGLAGGPSSYNEQFFGPGTRLTVL.

V usage is TRBV5-6 and J usage is TRBJ1-6; D is perhaps TRBD1 (6 bases). Trimming shortened V by 4 bases and J by 8 bases, and 16 bases separated the two germline ends. Germline assignment: CDR1 SGHDT and CDR2 YYEEEE. The length of the CDR3 is 15 residues. The DNA of the CDR3 is TGTGCCAGCAGCCGACAGGCCCTTAAGGATTCACCCCTCCACTTT. This encodes CASSRQALKDSPLHF.

The chain has TRBV5-1 and TRBJ2-5; D is unclear. Germline V CDR1 and CDR2: SGHRS, YFSETQ. V dropped 1 base and J dropped 5 bases, with 6 bases sitting between them. The length of the CDR3 is 12 residues. CDR3 DNA sequence: TGCGCCAGCAGCTTGAACAGTGAGACCCAGTACTTC. It is translated as CASSLNSETQYF.

This chain uses TRBV7-2 with TRBJ1-5; D remains ambiguous. The length of the CDR3 is 15 residues. Germline V gives CDR1 SGHTA, CDR2 FQGNSA. The germline V and J ends were trimmed by 2 bases and 7 bases, with 15 bases remaining between them. The CDR3 region is CASSLNRGTAQPQHF. The CDR3 nucleotides are TGTGCCAGCAGCTTAAATCGAGGAACGGCGCAGCCCCAGCATTTT.

The chain joins TRBV28 to TRBJ1-4; 7 bases are a match to TRBD1. The CDR3 consists of 13 residues. Germline values: CDR1 MDHEN, CDR2 SYDVKM. J was trimmed by 8 bases and V by 8 bases; bases with no gene match: 8. The CDR3 nucleotides read TGTGCCAGCCATAGGGGGCTCGGAGAAAAACTGTTTTTT. Protein sequence: CASHRGLGEKLFF.

The chain carries TRBV5-6 and TRBJ1-3; tentatively, D is TRBD1 (6 bases). Germline CDR1 reads SGHDT; CDR2 reads YYEEEE. This CDR3 has 16 amino acids. V lost 0 bases to trimming and J lost 0 bases, with 10 bases between them. The DNA of the CDR3 is TGTGCCAGCAGCTTGGGCCCACAGGGCTCTGGAAACACCATATATTTT. The encoded protein is CASSLGPQGSGNTIYF.

This clone was detected once. The chain has TRBV19 and TRBJ1-1; 9 bases are a match to TRBD1. The germline CDR1 and CDR2 sequences are LNHDA and SQIVND (reference sequence). The length of the CDR3 is 15 residues. V lost 5 bases to trimming and J lost 4 bases; unmatched junction nucleotides: 8. CDR3 DNA sequence: TGTGCCAGTAGTCCGCCGGGACAGGGAGGCACTGAAGCTTTCTTT. Protein sequence: CASSPPGQGGTEAFF.

The gene calls are TRBV27 and TRBJ1-5, with TRBD1 matching 8 bases. The V and J ends lost 5 bases and 6 bases, in that order; junction bases with no gene match: 9. This CDR3 spans 15 amino acids. In germline, CDR1 is MNHEY, CDR2 SMNVEV (reference sequence). In DNA form, the CDR3 reads TGTGCCAGCAGTCTTGACAGGGGCGAGGGTCAGCCCCAGCATTTT. This gives the protein CASSLDRGEGQPQHF.

This chain joins TRBV24-1 and TRBJ2-1, with TRBD1 matching over 11 bases. Germline CDR1 reads KGHDR; CDR2 reads SFDVKD. Germline trimming cut 4 bases from V and 4 bases from J; bases unmatched to any gene: 5. There are 16 residues in the CDR3. This CDR3 is CATSERGTGGYNEQFF. The CDR3 nucleotides read TGTGCCACCAGTGAAAGGGGGACAGGGGGGTACAATGAGCAGTTCTTC.

The V call is TRBV21-1, the J call TRBJ1-1; no check of the table's D call, TRBD1, against the DNA was made. TRBV21-1 is noted as a pseudogene. CDR3 length: 17 residues. The CDR3 DNA reads TGTGCCAGCAGCACATGGGACAGGGGGCATAGTGTCACTGAAGCTTTCTTT. Protein product: CASSTWDRGHSVTEAFF.

The chain is built from TRBV7-9 and TRBJ2-4; D might be TRBD2 (6 bases). V gave up 7 bases and J gave up 2 bases, with 12 bases separating them. There are 14 residues in the CDR3. Germline-derived CDR1 and CDR2 are SEHNR and FQNEAQ (reference sequence). This CDR3 is CASTGAGTKNIQYF. For the CDR3, the DNA is TGTGCCAGCACCGGGGCGGGGACCAAAAACATTCAGTACTTC.

The rearrangement joins TRBV28 to TRBJ2-5, with TRBD2 matching 7 bases. The CDR3 has 15 residues. With 3 bases clipped from V and 1 base from J, the junction kept 5 bases outside the gene matches. CDR1 is MDHEN, CDR2 SYDVKM, per germline. CDR3 DNA sequence: TGTGCCAGCAGTTTCATGGCTAGCGGCCAAGAGACCCAGTACTTC. Translating gives CASSFMASGQETQYF.

The chain joins TRBV29-1 to TRBJ2-1, with a possible D match to TRBD1 (6 bases). CDR1 is SQVTM, CDR2 ANQGSEA, per germline. The V end lost 7 bases, the J end lost 0 bases, and 13 bases lay between the germline ends. The CDR3 is 14 amino acids. Written as DNA, the CDR3 is TGCAGCGCTATTACACAGGGCTCCTACAATGAGCAGTTCTTC. This encodes CSAITQGSYNEQFF.

This sequence joins TRBV7-2 and TRBJ2-2; D ambiguous. V was pared by 1 base and J by 6 bases, with 9 bases between. The CDR3 runs to 14 residues. Germline V gene data show CDR1 as SGHTA and CDR2 as FQGNSA. The chain's CDR3 is CASSLGPPPGELFF. CDR3 bases: TGTGCCAGCAGCTTAGGGCCTCCACCCGGGGAGCTGTTTTTT.